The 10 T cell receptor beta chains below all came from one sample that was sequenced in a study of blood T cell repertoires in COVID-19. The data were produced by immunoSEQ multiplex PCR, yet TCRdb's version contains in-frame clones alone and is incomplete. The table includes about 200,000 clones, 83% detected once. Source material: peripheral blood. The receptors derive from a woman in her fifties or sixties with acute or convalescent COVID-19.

This CDR3 is CAWRRVYTEAFF. As DNA, the CDR3 is TGTGCCTGGAGGAGGGTGTACACTGAAGCTTTCTTT. The gene calls are TRBV30 and TRBJ1-1; D is unresolved. The ends were cut back, 3 bases at V and 3 bases at J, with 8 bases in the middle. Germline assignment: CDR1 GTSNPN and CDR2 SVGIG (reference sequence). CDR3 length: 12 amino acids.

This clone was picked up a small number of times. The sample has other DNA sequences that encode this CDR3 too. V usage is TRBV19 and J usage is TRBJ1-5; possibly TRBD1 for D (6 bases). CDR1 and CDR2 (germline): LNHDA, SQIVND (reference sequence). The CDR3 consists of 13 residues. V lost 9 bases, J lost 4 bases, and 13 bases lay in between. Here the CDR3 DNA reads TGTGCCAGCAGGGACACTTTAAATCAGCCCCAGCATTTT. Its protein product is CASRDTLNQPQHF.

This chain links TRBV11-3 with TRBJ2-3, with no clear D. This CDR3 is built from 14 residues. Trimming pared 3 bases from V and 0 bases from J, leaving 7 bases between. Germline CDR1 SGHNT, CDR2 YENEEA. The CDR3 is CASSFSSSTDTQYF. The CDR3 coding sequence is TGTGCCAGCAGCTTTAGCAGTAGCACAGATACGCAGTATTTT.

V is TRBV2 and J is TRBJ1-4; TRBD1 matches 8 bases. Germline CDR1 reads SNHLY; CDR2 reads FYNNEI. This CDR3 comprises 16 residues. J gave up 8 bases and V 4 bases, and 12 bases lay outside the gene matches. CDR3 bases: TGTGCCAGCAGTGCCGGGACAGGTGAGGGAGAGGAAAAACTGTTTTTT. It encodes CASSAGTGEGEEKLFF.

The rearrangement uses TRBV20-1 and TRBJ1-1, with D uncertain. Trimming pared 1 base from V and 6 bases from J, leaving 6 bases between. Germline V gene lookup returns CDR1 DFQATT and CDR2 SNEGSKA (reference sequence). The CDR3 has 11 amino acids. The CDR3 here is CSARGSAEAFF. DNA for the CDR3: TGCAGTGCTAGAGGTTCCGCTGAAGCTTTCTTT.

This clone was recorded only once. The CDR3 nucleotides are TGTGCCACCCGGATGAGTCGGGGTGCCGATACGCAGTATTTT. Amino acids: CATRMSRGADTQYF. This chain uses TRBV6-5 with TRBJ2-3; perhaps TRBD2 as D (5 bases). V was clipped by 10 bases and J by 6 bases, with 20 bases between them. Germline V gene data show CDR1 as MNHEY and CDR2 as SVGAGI. This CDR3 comprises 14 residues.

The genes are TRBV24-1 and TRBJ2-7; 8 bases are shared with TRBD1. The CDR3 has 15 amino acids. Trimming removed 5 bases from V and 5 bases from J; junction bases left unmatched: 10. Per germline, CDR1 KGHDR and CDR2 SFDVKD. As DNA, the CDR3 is TGTGCCACCAGTGCCTCGGACAGGGCAAGCCACGAGCAGTACTTC. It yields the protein CATSASDRASHEQYF.

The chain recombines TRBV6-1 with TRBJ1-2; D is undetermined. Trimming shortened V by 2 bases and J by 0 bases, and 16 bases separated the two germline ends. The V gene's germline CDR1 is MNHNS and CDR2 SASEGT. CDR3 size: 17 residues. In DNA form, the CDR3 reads TGTGCCAGCAGTGAATTCGGGGTCACAGAGCCTAACTATGGCTACACCTTC. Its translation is CASSEFGVTEPNYGYTF.

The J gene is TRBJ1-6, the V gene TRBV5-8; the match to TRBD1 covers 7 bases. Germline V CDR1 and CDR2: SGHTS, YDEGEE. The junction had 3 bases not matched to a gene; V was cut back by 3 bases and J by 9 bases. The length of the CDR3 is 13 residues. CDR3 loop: CASSSTGFSPLHF. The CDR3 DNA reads TGTGCCAGCAGCTCGACAGGGTTTTCACCCCTCCACTTT.

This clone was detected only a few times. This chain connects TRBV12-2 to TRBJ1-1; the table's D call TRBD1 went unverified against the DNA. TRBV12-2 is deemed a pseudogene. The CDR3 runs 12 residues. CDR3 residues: CASRPGTDEAFF. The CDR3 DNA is TGTGCAAGTCGCCCGGGGACAGATGAAGCTTTCTTT.